This TCR beta chain was captured by sequencing in a study of T cell responses to AZD1222 COVID-19 vaccine. On this clone itself: Its antigen is unknown.

This table comes from immunoSEQ multiplex PCR, and its TCRdb copy is limited to in-frame clones, with some not included. Found here are over 120,000 clones, 75% to 90% of them singletons; the top ten hold around 1.5%. Germline V gene sequence: CDR1 ENHRY, CDR2 SYGVKD. CDR3 length: 15 residues. V was clipped by 0 bases and J by 1 base, with 9 bases between them. Whole-study findings and limits: The sample set comprised mostly white British donors with more females, and clonal diversity was possibly underestimated. Only six or seven AZD1222 recipients were seropositive at baseline. Dominant CD4 TCR responses targeted spike regions 160-218 and 743-854.

The sequence was obtained from an adult in good health. The chain is built from TRBV10-3 and TRBJ1-1; unclear D gene. The sequences come from peripheral blood, collected on day 0 of AZD1222 vaccination. The CDR3, as DNA: TGTGCCATCAGTGAGTCAGGACGGCAGAACACTGAAGCTTTCTTT. This codes for CAISESGRQNTEAFF.